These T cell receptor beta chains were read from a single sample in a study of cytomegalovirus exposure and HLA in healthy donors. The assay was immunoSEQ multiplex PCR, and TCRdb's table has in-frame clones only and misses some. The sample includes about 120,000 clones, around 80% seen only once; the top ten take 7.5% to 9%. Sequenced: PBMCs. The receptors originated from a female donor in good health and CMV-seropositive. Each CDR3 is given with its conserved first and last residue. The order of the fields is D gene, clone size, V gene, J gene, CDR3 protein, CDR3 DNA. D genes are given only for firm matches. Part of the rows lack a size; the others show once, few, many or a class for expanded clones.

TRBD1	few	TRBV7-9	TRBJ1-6	CASSLGTVQTLHF	TGTGCCAGCAGCCTTGGGACAGTTCAAACCCTCCACTTT
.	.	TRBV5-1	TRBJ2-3	CASSWRGPDTQYF	TGCGCCAGCAGCTGGAGGGGGCCAGATACGCAGTATTTT
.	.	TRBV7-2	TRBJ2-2	CASRQANTGELFF	TGTGCCAGCAGGCAGGCCAACACCGGGGAGCTGTTTTTT
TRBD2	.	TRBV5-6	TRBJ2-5	CASSLDGRGGLETQYF	TGTGCCAGCAGCTTGGACGGACGGGGGGGCTTGGAGACCCAGTACTTC
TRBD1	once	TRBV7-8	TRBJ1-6	CASGRDRANSPLHF	TGTGCCAGCGGGAGAGACAGGGCTAATTCACCCCTCCACTTT
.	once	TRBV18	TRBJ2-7	CASSPGTKYYEQYF	TGTGCCAGCTCACCAGGGACAAAATACTACGAGCAGTACTTC
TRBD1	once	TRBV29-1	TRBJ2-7	CSVELPTGPLDEQYF	TGCAGCGTTGAACTCCCGACAGGGCCCCTAGACGAGCAGTACTTC
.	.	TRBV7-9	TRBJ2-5	CASSFWTEGKETQYF	TGTGCCAGCAGCTTCTGGACAGAGGGAAAAGAGACCCAGTACTTC
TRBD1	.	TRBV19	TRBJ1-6	CASRTPGQGTRSPLHF	TGTGCCAGTAGAACACCGGGACAGGGGACGCGATCACCCCTCCACTTT
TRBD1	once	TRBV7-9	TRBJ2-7	CASSLGGQGVDEQYF	TGTGCCAGCAGCTTAGGGGGACAGGGAGTAGACGAGCAGTACTTC
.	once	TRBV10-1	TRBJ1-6	CASSEGPGVNSPLHF	TGCGCCAGCAGTGAGGGGCCAGGGGTGAATTCACCCCTCCACTTT
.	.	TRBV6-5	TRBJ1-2	CASSSQGHYTF	TGTGCCAGCAGTAGTCAGGGCCACTACACCTTC
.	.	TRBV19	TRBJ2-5	CATSLQGPGETQYF	TGTGCCACCTCTCTTCAGGGGCCAGGAGAGACCCAGTACTTC
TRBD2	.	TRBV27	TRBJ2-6	CASSLSPGGSGANVLTF	TGTGCCAGCAGTTTGAGTCCGGGGGGATCTGGGGCCAACGTCCTGACTTTC
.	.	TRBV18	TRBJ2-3	CASSPDITPGTDTQYF	TGTGCCAGCTCACCAGACATAACTCCGGGCACAGATACGCAGTATTTT
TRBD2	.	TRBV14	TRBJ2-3	CASSSQPGQRGASSTDTQYF	TGTGCCAGCAGCTCCCAACCAGGCCAGCGGGGGGCCTCTAGCACAGATACGCAGTATTTT
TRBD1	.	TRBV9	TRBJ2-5	CASSARDRGETQYF	TGTGCCAGCAGCGCCCGGGACAGGGGTGAGACCCAGTACTTC
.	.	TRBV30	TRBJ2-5	CAWMLQNQETQYF	TGTGCCTGGATGTTACAGAACCAAGAGACCCAGTACTTC
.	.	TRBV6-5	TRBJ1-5	CASSTGYSNQPQHF	TGTGCCAGCAGCACAGGGTATAGCAATCAGCCCCAGCATTTT
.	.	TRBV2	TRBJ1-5	CASRRGGVSNQPQHF	TGTGCCAGCAGACGGGGCGGGGTGAGCAATCAGCCCCAGCATTTT
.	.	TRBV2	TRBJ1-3	CASSAYRNTIYF	TGTGCCAGCAGCGCCTATAGAAACACCATATATTTT
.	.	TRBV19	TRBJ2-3	CASSRRQGTSTDTQYF	TGTGCCAGTAGTAGGCGTCAGGGGACGAGCACAGATACGCAGTATTTT
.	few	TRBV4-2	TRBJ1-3	CASSHPGGGDGNTIYF	TGTGCCAGCAGCCACCCCGGAGGTGGGGATGGAAACACCATATATTTT
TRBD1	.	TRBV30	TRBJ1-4	CAWRQQGEKLFF	TGTGCCTGGAGGCAACAGGGGGAAAAACTGTTTTTT
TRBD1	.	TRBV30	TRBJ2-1	CAWSKGQGGGEQFF	TGTGCCTGGAGTAAGGGACAGGGGGGGGGTGAGCAGTTCTTC
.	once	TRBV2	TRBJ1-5	CASSEAWTDSNQPQHF	TGTGCCAGCAGTGAAGCGTGGACGGACTCCAATCAGCCCCAGCATTTT
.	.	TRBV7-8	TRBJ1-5	CASSSTGWGPNSNQPQHF	TGTGCCAGCAGCTCCACAGGGTGGGGGCCCAATAGCAATCAGCCCCAGCATTTT
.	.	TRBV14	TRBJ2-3	CASSQGPGRTDTQYF	TGTGCCAGCAGCCAAGGGCCGGGGAGGACAGATACGCAGTATTTT
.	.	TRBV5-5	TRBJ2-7	CASSLTPPGDPYEQYF	TGTGCCAGCAGCTTGACTCCCCCAGGGGACCCCTACGAGCAGTACTTC
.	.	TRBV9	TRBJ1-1	CASSPPEGEAFF	TGTGCCAGCAGCCCCCCGGAGGGTGAAGCTTTCTTT
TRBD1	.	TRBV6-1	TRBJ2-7	CAVSQGAAYEQYF	TGTGCCGTTTCACAGGGGGCGGCCTACGAGCAGTACTTC
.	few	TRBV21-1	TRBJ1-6	CASSKKGPSPLHF	TGTGCCAGCAGCAAAAAGGGGCCGTCACCCCTCCACTTT
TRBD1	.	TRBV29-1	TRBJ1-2	CSVSGTENYGYTF	TGCAGCGTTTCCGGGACAGAGAACTATGGCTACACCTTC
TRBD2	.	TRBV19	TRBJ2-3	CASSITSGETDTQYF	TGTGCCAGTAGTATCACTAGCGGGGAAACAGATACGCAGTATTTT
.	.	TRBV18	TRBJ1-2	CASSPAGDYGYTF	TGTGCCAGCTCACCGGCAGGGGACTATGGCTACACCTTC
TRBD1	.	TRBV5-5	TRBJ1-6	CASSLTGDNSPLHF	TGTGCCAGCAGCTTAACAGGGGATAATTCACCCCTCCACTTT
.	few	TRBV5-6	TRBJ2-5	CASSLEAAVEYF	TGTGCCAGCAGCTTGGAGGCTGCGGTAGAGTACTTC
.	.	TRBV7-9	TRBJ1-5	CASSLQGSSNQPQHF	TGTGCCAGCAGCTTACAGGGTTCAAGCAATCAGCCCCAGCATTTT
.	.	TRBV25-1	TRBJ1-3	CASSDRGNTIYF	TGTGCCAGCAGTGACAGGGGAAACACCATATATTTT
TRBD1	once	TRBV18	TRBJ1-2	CASSAADRGGYGYTF	TGTGCCAGCTCCGCTGCGGACAGGGGAGGCTATGGCTACACCTTC